This TCR beta chain was recorded in a study of T cell repertoires in cytomegalovirus infection (dated 2019 in TCRdb). About the investigation overall: Recently identified HLA-C-restricted CMV epitopes, whose presentation resists viral immunomodulation, were targeted by peptide stimulations together with well-studied HLA-B-restricted epitopes. Donor HLA type was relevant to the analysis, because carriage of CMV infection together with the matching HLA type was indicated by public TCR beta signatures. Overall study outcomes, separate from this receptor: In both this cohort and an independent roughly 400-donor cohort, the cumulative frequency of public TCR beta family members distinguished carriers of CMV infection plus the relevant HLA type. The ex vivo response was dominated by HLA-C-restricted CMV-specific TCR beta clonotypes, and the single most frequent clonotype in two of eight donors was supplied by these HLA-C-restricted clonotypes.

TCRdb records Illumina HiSeq 1500 as the sequencer. TCRdb reprocessing: public reads trimmed at Q25 with fastp, clones called with MiXCR, in-frame beta chains kept. Rows are unified per CDR3 protein, each entry keeping the most common DNA and genes. Across this sample there are some 920,000 distinct CDR3 sequences, with around 30% seen only once. The top ten constitute over 13% of the sample. Per the germline V gene (reference sequence), SGHKS is the CDR1 and YYEKEE is the CDR2. The CDR3 measures 14 amino acids from cysteine to phenylalanine. The CDR3 DNA has 42 bases and is translated from base 1. Trimming removed 1 base from V and 3 bases from J, leaving 10 bases between the germline ends. This clonotype was seen repeatedly, ten times or more. Its target antigen remains unknown. Within one base of it there is no much larger clone, and no base qualities were kept. The treatment or condition tag for this specimen amounts to: in vitro stimulation with specific CMV peptide epitopes to enrich CMV-specific T cells.

The clonotype was recovered from a human donor in good health (CMV status not recorded). Some clones in this sample may be carry-over from other donors' samples. The material sequenced was cultured CD8+ T cells from PBMCs, taken from culture after CMV antigen stimulation. The chain is made from TRBV5-5 and TRBJ1-2; TRBD1 might be the D gene, on 5 matching bases. The CDR3: CASSLSGTDYGYTF. The DNA is as follows: TGTGCCAGCAGCTTGTCAGGGACGGACTATGGCTACACCTTC.